These T cell receptor beta chains were read from a single sample in a study of prognosis after radiotherapy for stage I lung cancer. TCRdb re-called the multiplex PCR reads with MiXCR, one entry per CDR3 protein. This sample has fewer than 30,000 distinct CDR3 sequences, with 30% found just once. This specimen consisted of PBMCs, obtained before or after stereotactic body radiation therapy (not recorded which). These receptor sequences come from a donor at least 50 years old with non-small cell lung cancer. Each CDR3 is given with its conserved first and last residue. A D gene is named only where the DNA matches it firmly. Some rows have no size entry. The others give once, few or many, or a class for an expanded clone.

V	size	J	D	DNA	CDR3
TRBV6-1	many	TRBJ2-1	NA	TGTGCCAGCAGAACAGGGAATGAGCAGTTCTTC	CASRTGNEQFF
TRBV15	many	TRBJ2-5	TRBD2	TGTGCCACCAGCACCCTCAAGGGAGGGCCCCAAGAGACCCAGTACTTC	CATSTLKGGPQETQYF
TRBV20-1	NA	TRBJ2-5	NA	TGCAGTGCTAGATACCCATCGGGCGAGACCCAGTACTTC	CSARYPSGETQYF
TRBV27	many	TRBJ2-5	TRBD2	TGTGCCAGCAGTTCTGGACTAGCAAAAGTGGAGACCCAGTACTTC	CASSSGLAKVETQYF
TRBV5-5	NA	TRBJ2-5	NA	TGTGCCAGCAGCCTCTTACAGGCGAAAGAGACCCAGTACTTC	CASSLLQAKETQYF
TRBV15	NA	TRBJ2-2	TRBD2	TGTGCCACCAGCAGCGGACTAGCGGGGAACACCGGGGAGCTGTTTTTT	CATSSGLAGNTGELFF
TRBV27	NA	TRBJ2-6	NA	TGCGCCAACAGTTTAAATCCGGCCCTCTCTGGGGCCAACGTCCTGACTTTC	CANSLNPALSGANVLTF
TRBV30	many	TRBJ1-3	TRBD1	TGTGCCTGGACCGGGACAGGGCCTGGAAACACCATATATTTT	CAWTGTGPGNTIYF
TRBV7-2	NA	TRBJ1-3	TRBD1	TGTGCCAGCACCCTAGGGGGCAGCTCTGGAAACACCATATATTTT	CASTLGGSSGNTIYF
TRBV5-1	many	TRBJ2-2	NA	TGCGCCAGCAGCTTGGAACGGGGTTCAGGGGAGCTGTTTTTT	CASSLERGSGELFF
TRBV28	many	TRBJ1-2	TRBD1	TGTGCCAGCAGGCAATCCGGGACAGGAACCCGATATGGCTACACCTTC	CASRQSGTGTRYGYTF
TRBV28	many	TRBJ2-7	NA	TGTGCCAGCAGTTTTTATGAGGGGTCAAGGGTCGGCGACCACGAGCAGTACTTC	CASSFYEGSRVGDHEQYF
TRBV20-1	many	TRBJ1-1	NA	TGCAGTGCTATATTCCCGACAGGGAACACTGAAGCTTTCTTT	CSAIFPTGNTEAFF
TRBV12-3/TRBV12-4	many	TRBJ1-3	NA	TGTGCCAGCAGTTTGGGGGGGGCGGGTGGAAACACCATATATTTT	CASSLGGAGGNTIYF
TRBV19	NA	TRBJ2-3	NA	TGTGCCATTAGACTCGGGTCGGGACGGGATACGCAGTATTTT	CAIRLGSGRDTQYF
TRBV28	many	TRBJ2-1	TRBD2	TGTGCCAGCAGTTTAATTAGCGGGAGGAATGAGCAGTTCTTC	CASSLISGRNEQFF
TRBV24-1	NA	TRBJ1-5	TRBD1	TGTGCCACCAGTGATTTGTCAGGGGGCTCGGGCAATCAGCCCCAGCATTTT	CATSDLSGGSGNQPQHF
TRBV7-9	NA	TRBJ2-1	TRBD2	TGTGCCAGCAGCACCAGAGCGGGGCTTTCCTACAATGAGCAGTTCTTC	CASSTRAGLSYNEQFF
TRBV19	many	TRBJ2-3	NA	TGTGCCAGTAGTATAGAGACAGGGAGGCCGCAGTATTTT	CASSIETGRPQYF
TRBV11-2	many	TRBJ2-7	TRBD1	TGTGCCAGCAGCTTAGTCCAGGGGGCCTACGAGCAGTACTTC	CASSLVQGAYEQYF
TRBV30	NA	TRBJ2-5	NA	TGTGCCTGGAGTGGTATTTGGCTCCAAGAGACCCAGTACTTC	CAWSGIWLQETQYF
TRBV27	many	TRBJ1-6	NA	TGTGCCAGCAGTCTGACAGGCTCAGATTCACCCCTCCACTTT	CASSLTGSDSPLHF
TRBV7-8	many	TRBJ1-5	NA	TGTGCCAGCAGCATTATTGGGCAGCCCCAGCATTTT	CASSIIGQPQHF
TRBV15	many	TRBJ2-3	NA	TGTGCCACCAGCCGCTCCCCAGGGCTTCGAAACACAGATACGCAGTATTTT	CATSRSPGLRNTDTQYF
TRBV28	many	TRBJ2-3	NA	TGTGCCAGTGGGCACACTAATACGCAGTATTTT	CASGHTNTQYF
TRBV3-1	many	TRBJ2-3	TRBD2	TGTGCCAGCAGCCAAAGAGGGACTAGCGGGAGGTCAGATACGCAGTATTTT	CASSQRGTSGRSDTQYF
TRBV28	many	TRBJ2-3	NA	TGTGCCAGCAGTTTCCGAGGGAGCGCAGATACGCAGTATTTT	CASSFRGSADTQYF
TRBV27	many	TRBJ1-3	NA	TGTGCCAGCAGTTTTGGGCCGCGGAGTAGCACCATATATTTT	CASSFGPRSSTIYF
TRBV9	many	TRBJ1-5	TRBD1	TGTGCCAGCAGCGTTACAGGGGAGGAGAATCAGCCCCAGCATTTT	CASSVTGEENQPQHF
TRBV27	few	TRBJ2-7	NA	TGTGCCAGCAGCGAGCGGAGAGTTGGCTACGAGCAGTACTTC	CASSERRVGYEQYF
TRBV20-1	few	TRBJ1-2	NA	TGCAGTGCTAGAGCTCAAACAAGCTACACCTTC	CSARAQTSYTF
TRBV7-3	NA	TRBJ2-3	TRBD2	TGTGCCAGCAGCACCGCTGCGGGACTAGCGGGGGGGCAGGGTACGCAGTATTTT	CASSTAAGLAGGQGTQYF
TRBV30	many	TRBJ2-2	NA	TGTGCCTGGACTCAACGGGGGCTAGTCGACACCGGGGAGCTGTTTTTT	CAWTQRGLVDTGELFF
TRBV7-3	NA	TRBJ2-2	NA	TGTGCCAGCAACGACCTAGGGAACACCGGGGAGCTGTTTTTT	CASNDLGNTGELFF
TRBV7-9	NA	TRBJ2-6	TRBD1	TGTGCCAGCAGCGAGACCGGGACAGGGGGGATATCTGGGGCCAACGTCCTGACTTTC	CASSETGTGGISGANVLTF
TRBV12-3/TRBV12-4	many	TRBJ2-1	NA	TGTGCCAGCAGTTCCGATCAGGGGAGTGAGCAGTTCTTC	CASSSDQGSEQFF
TRBV27	many	TRBJ1-5	NA	TGTGCCAGCAGTTTATTTAGTTCTCGCAATCAGCCCCAGCATTTT	CASSLFSSRNQPQHF
TRBV9	medium-sized	TRBJ1-3	NA	TGTGCCAGCAGCCCCTTGGAGGGCTCTGGAAACACCATATATTTT	CASSPLEGSGNTIYF
TRBV11-3	medium-sized	TRBJ1-2	TRBD1	TGTGCCAGCAGCCCAGGACAGGGGTATGGCTACACCTTC	CASSPGQGYGYTF
TRBV5-1	NA	TRBJ2-3	NA	TGCGCCAGCGTCCGCTGCGGGAGCACAGATACGCAGTATTTT	CASVRCGSTDTQYF
TRBV14	many	TRBJ2-7	TRBD2	TGTGCCAGCAGCCAAGGTTGGAGCGGGAGATCAGACGAGCAGTACTTC	CASSQGWSGRSDEQYF
TRBV10-3	many	TRBJ2-1	NA	TGTGCCATCAGTGAGATGCGAGAGCAGTTCTTC	CAISEMREQFF
TRBV6-1	many	TRBJ2-5	TRBD2	TGTGCCAGCGGTGATAGCGGGGTCCCAGAGACCCAGTACTTC	CASGDSGVPETQYF
TRBV28	NA	TRBJ1-5	TRBD1	TGTGCCAGCAGTTCGGACAGGGGGCGTAGTCAGCCCCAGCATTTT	CASSSDRGRSQPQHF
TRBV19	many	TRBJ1-1	NA	TGTGCCAGTAGTATTCACCAGAAGAACACTGAAGCTTTCTTT	CASSIHQKNTEAFF
TRBV6-5	NA	TRBJ2-2	NA	TGTGCCAGCAGTTACTACCAGGGTAACACCGGGGAGCTGTTTTTT	CASSYYQGNTGELFF
TRBV6-4	medium-sized	TRBJ2-1	NA	TGTGCCAGCAGTGCCGGGGATGAGCAGTTCTTC	CASSAGDEQFF
TRBV5-6	many	TRBJ1-2	TRBD1	TGTGCCAGCAGCTCCTTAACGGACAGGCCTTATGGCTACACCTTC	CASSSLTDRPYGYTF